This TCR beta chain was sequenced during a study of cytomegalovirus exposure and HLA in healthy donors. Study at large: As released early, the data held roughly 85 million unique TCRs from HLA-typed donors. Study results and limitations: The classifier reportedly diagnosed cytomegalovirus status with high specificity and sensitivity. A highly shared variant cluster was judged a likely technical artifact. Clonal expansion, a later analysis showed, was greater in HLA-associated TCR beta chains than in equally common others.

Deletions cut 2 bases from V and 2 bases from J, with 6 bases between. Germline V gene lookup returns CDR1 GTSNPN and CDR2 SVGIG (reference sequence). This CDR3 has 12 residues. Amplification used 60 Vbeta primers and 13 Jbeta primers. Sequencing was performed with immunoSEQ multiplex PCR; in TCRdb, only in-frame clones are kept and a portion is missing. The sample yields around 98,000 clones, under 75% seen once. With regard to this clone: No antigen is known for it.

The chain combines TRBV30 with TRBJ2-5; D possibly corresponds to TRBD1 (5 bases). This clonotype was sampled from a female donor in good health and CMV-seronegative. The sequencing sample was made of PBMCs. The DNA of the CDR3 is TGTGCCTGGAGTAGGGGTCAAGAGACCCAGTACTTC. Translation gives CAWSRGQETQYF.